This TCR beta chain comes out of a study of T cell changes during pregnancy in multiple sclerosis. TCRdb keeps only in-frame clones here, not all; method: immunoSEQ multiplex PCR. Altogether fewer than 110,000 clones are present, less than 95% being singletons, with the ten largest covering about 0.78%. The ends were cut back, 5 bases at V and 3 bases at J, with 17 bases in the middle. This CDR3 contains 15 residues. Looked up from germline, CDR1 is LNHDA and CDR2 is SQIVND (reference sequence). The clonotype originates from a female donor in good health, enrolled as a control in a pregnancy study. Sequencing was performed on peripheral blood, taken in the third trimester of pregnancy. The chain uses TRBV19 and TRBJ2-7; possibly TRBD2 for D (5 bases). CDR3 bases: TGTGCCAGTAGTTTTCCCGGAGGCACCATCTACGAGCAGTACTTC. Amino acid sequence: CASSFPGGTIYEQYF.